This T cell receptor (beta chain) emerged from a study of monozygotic twins with inflammatory bowel disease. Study-level findings and limits: Telling apart the different T cell subtypes was not possible. For IBD patients, clonotypes shared with others were fewer than for healthy twins, especially with disease activity. Healthy co-twins exceeded IBD patients in TCRbeta diversity as measured by inverse Simpson.

On this clonotype: Its antigen is currently unknown.

Germline V gene lookup returns CDR1 LNHNV and CDR2 YYDKDF (reference sequence). The CDR3 length is 16 residues. TCRdb reanalyzed the 5' RACE reads, giving one entry per CDR3 protein sequence and no DNA. Its table records just over 300,000 distinct CDR3 sequences. Blood, approximately 2.3 ml, was drawn per donor. The source of this sequence is a human donor with ulcerative colitis or Crohn's disease, or a healthy co-twin of an affected twin (not recorded which). This rearrangement joins TRBV15 to TRBJ1-6. The sequenced material came from blood. Here the CDR3 reads CATSRVLGSYNSPLHF.